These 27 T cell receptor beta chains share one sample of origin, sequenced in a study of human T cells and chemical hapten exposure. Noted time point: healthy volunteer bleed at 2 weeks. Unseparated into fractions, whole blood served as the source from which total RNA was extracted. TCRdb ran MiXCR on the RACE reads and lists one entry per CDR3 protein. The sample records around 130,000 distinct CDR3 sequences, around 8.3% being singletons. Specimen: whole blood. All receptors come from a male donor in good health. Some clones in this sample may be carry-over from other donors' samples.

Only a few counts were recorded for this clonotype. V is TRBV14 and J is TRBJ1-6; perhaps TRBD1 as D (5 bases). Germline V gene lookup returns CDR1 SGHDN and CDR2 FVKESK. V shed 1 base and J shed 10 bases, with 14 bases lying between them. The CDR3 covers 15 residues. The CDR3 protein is CASSQGNRWGSPLHF. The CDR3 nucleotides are TGTGCCAGCAGCCAAGGGAACAGGTGGGGGTCACCCCTCCACTTT.

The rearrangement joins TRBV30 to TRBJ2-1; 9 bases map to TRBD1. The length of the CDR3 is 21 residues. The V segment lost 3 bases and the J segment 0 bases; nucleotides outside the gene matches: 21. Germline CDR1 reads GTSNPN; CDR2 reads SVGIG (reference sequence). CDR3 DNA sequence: TGTGCCTGGAGCGCACCCTGGGACAGGGAACCAGCGGGGAGCTCCTACAATGAGCAGTTCTTC. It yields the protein CAWSAPWDREPAGSSYNEQFF.

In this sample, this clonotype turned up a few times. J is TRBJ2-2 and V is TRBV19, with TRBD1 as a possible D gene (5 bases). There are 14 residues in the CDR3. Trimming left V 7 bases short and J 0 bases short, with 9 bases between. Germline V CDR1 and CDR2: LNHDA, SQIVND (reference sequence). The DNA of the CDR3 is TGTGCCAGTACTACAGGCTCGAACACCGGGGAGCTGTTTTTT. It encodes CASTTGSNTGELFF.

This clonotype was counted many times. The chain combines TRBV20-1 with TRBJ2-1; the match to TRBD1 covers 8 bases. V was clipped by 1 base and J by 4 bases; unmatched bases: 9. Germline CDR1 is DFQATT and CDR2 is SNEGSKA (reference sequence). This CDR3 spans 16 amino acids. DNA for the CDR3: TGCAGTGCTAGAGCCCCGGACAGGGTGGCTTACAATGAGCAGTTCTTC. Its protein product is CSARAPDRVAYNEQFF.

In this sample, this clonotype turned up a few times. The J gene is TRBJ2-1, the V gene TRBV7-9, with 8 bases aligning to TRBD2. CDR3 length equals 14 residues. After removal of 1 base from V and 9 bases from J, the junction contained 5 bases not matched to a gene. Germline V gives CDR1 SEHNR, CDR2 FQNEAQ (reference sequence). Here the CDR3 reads CASSLDGSGIEQFF. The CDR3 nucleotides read TGTGCCAGCAGCTTAGATGGTAGCGGGATTGAGCAGTTCTTC.

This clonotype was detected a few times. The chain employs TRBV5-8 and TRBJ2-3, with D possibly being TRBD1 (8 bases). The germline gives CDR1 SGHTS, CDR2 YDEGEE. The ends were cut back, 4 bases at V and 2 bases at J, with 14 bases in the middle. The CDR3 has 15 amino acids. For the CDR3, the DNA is TGTGCCAGCAGCCTCACAGGGGGGGCCACAGATACGCAGTATTTT. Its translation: CASSLTGGATDTQYF.

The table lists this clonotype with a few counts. CDR3 coding DNA: TGTGCCAGCAGCGTAGGGAGGGGGCGCTCAGTCTACGAGCAGTACTTC. Translation gives CASSVGRGRSVYEQYF. This chain joins TRBV9 and TRBJ2-7, with D possibly TRBD1 on 7 matching bases. Trimming took 0 bases from V and 3 from J, leaving 16 bases between them. The CDR3 consists of 16 residues. The germline gives CDR1 SGDLS, CDR2 YYNGEE.

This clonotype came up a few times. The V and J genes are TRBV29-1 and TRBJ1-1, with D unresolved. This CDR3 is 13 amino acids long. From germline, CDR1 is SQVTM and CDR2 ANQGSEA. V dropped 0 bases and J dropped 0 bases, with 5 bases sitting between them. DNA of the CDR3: TGCAGCGTTGAAGATCTAATGAACACTGAAGCTTTCTTT. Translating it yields CSVEDLMNTEAFF.

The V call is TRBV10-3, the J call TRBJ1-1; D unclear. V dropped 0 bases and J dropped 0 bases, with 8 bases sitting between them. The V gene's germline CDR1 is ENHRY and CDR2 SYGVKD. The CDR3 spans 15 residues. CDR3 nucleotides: TGTGCCATCAGTGAGTCGAAGGGTTTGAACACTGAAGCTTTCTTT. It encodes CAISESKGLNTEAFF.

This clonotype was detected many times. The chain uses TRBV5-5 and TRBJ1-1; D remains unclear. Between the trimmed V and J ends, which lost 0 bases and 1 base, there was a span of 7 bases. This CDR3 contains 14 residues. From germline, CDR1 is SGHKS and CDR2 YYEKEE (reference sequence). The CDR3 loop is CASSLEATNTEAFF. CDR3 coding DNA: TGTGCCAGCAGCTTGGAGGCCACGAACACTGAAGCTTTCTTT.

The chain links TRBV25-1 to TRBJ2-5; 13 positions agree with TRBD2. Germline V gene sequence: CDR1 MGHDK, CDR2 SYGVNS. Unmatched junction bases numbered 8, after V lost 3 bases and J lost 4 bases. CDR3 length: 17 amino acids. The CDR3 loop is CASSEGGLAGPRETQYF. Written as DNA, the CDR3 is TGTGCCAGCAGTGAGGGGGGACTAGCGGGGCCTCGAGAGACCCAGTACTTC.

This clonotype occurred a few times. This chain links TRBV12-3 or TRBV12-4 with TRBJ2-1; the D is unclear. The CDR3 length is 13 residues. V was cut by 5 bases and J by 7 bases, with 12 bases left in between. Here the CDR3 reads CASSQSLANEQFF. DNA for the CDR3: TGTGCCAGCAGTCAGTCCCTTGCAAATGAGCAGTTCTTC.

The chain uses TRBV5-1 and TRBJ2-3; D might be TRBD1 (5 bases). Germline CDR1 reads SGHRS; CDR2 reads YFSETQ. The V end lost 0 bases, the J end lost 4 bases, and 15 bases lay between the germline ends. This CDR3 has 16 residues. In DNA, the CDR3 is TGCGCCAGCAGCTTGGAGTTGCAGGGTCCCCCAGATACGCAGTATTTT. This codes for CASSLELQGPPDTQYF.

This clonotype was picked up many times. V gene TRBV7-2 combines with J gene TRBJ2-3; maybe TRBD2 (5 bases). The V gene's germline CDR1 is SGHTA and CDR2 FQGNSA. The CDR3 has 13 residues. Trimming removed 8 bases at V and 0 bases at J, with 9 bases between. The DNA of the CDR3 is TGTGCCAGCCGAAGAGGGAGCACAGATACGCAGTATTTT. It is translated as CASRRGSTDTQYF.

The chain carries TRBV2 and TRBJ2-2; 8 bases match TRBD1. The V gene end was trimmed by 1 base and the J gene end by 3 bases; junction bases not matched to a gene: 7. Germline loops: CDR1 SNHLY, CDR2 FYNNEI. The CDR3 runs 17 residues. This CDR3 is CASSEDPGQAYTGELFF. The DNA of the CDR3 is TGTGCCAGCAGTGAAGACCCGGGACAGGCATACACCGGGGAGCTGTTTTTT.

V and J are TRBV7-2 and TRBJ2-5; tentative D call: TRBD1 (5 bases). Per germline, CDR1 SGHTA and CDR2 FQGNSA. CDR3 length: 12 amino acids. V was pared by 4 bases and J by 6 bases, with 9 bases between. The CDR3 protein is CASSSTDKTQYF. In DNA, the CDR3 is TGTGCCAGCAGCTCTACGGACAAGACCCAGTACTTC. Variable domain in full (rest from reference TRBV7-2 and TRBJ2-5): GAGVSQSPSNKVTEKGKDVELRCDPISGHTALYWYRQSLGQGLEFLIYFQGNSAPDKSGLPSDRFSAERTGGSVSTLTIQRTQQEDSAVYLCASSSTDKTQYFGPGTRLLVL.

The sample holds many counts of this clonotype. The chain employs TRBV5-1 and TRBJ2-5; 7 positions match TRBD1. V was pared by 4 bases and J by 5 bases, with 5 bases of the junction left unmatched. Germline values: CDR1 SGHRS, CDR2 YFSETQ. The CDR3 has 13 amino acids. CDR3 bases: TGCGCCAGCAGCGTGGGACAGCCGGAGACCCAGTACTTC. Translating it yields CASSVGQPETQYF.

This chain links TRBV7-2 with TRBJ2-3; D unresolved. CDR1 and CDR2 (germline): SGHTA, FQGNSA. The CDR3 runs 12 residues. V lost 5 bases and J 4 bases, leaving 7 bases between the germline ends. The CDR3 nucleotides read TGTGCCAGCAGCCCAAGTCCAGATACGCAGTATTTT. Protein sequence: CASSPSPDTQYF.

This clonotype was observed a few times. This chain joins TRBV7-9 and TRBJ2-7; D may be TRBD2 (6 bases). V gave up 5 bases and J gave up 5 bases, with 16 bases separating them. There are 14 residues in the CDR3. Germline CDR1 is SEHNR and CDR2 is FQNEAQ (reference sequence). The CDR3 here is CASSRGTAPDEQYF. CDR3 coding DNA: TGTGCCAGCAGCCGCGGGACGGCCCCAGACGAGCAGTACTTC.

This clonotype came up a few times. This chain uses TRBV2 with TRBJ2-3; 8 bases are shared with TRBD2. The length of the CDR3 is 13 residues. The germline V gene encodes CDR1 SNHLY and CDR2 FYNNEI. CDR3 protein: CALQREIQDTQYF. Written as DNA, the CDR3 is TGTGCGCTGCAGCGGGAGATTCAAGATACGCAGTATTTT.

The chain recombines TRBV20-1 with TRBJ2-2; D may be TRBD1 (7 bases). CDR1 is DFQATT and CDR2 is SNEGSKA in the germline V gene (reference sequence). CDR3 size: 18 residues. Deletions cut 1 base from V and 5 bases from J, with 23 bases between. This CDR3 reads CSARGGGGSRLTTGELFF. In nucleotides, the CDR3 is TGCAGTGCTAGAGGCGGAGGGGGCTCCAGGCTTACTACCGGGGAGCTGTTTTTT.

The CDR3 DNA reads TGCGCCAGCAGCCAAGTTGTCCGGCGCGCTTTTCGGCGTGAAAAACTGTTTTTT. Translated: CASSQVVRRAFRREKLFF. The chain recombines TRBV4-3 with TRBJ1-4; D is unresolved. Germline V gene sequence: CDR1 LGHNA, CDR2 YSLEER. Trimming removed 1 base from V and 7 bases from J, with 22 bases in between. The CDR3 is 18 amino acids.

The CDR3 spells CASSYIGGGTDTQYF. The DNA for the CDR3 is TGTGCCAGCAGTTATATAGGGGGCGGGACAGATACGCAGTATTTT. The V gene is TRBV6-6, the J gene TRBJ2-3; 7 nucleotides align to TRBD1. The CDR3 has 15 residues. Germline CDR1 MNHNY, CDR2 SVGAGI (reference sequence). The V gene end was trimmed by 3 bases and the J gene end by 3 bases; junction bases not matched to a gene: 6.

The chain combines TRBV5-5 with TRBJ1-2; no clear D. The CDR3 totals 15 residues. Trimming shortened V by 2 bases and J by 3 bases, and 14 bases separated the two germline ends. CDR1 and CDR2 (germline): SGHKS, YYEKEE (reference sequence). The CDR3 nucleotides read TGTGCCAGCAGCTTAAGTAATCTGCGCCACTATGGCTACACCTTC. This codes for CASSLSNLRHYGYTF.

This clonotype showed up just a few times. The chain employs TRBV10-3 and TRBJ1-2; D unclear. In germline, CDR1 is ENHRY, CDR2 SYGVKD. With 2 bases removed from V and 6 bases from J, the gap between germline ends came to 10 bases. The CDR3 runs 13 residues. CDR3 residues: CAISEGQANGYTF. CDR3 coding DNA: TGTGCCATCAGTGAGGGGCAGGCCAATGGCTACACCTTC.

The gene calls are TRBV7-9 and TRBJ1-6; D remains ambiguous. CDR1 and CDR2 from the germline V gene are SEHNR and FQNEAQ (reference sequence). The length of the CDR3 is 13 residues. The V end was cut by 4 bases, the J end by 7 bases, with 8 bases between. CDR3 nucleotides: TGTGCCAGCAGCTCAGGCACCAATTCACCCCTCCACTTT. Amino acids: CASSSGTNSPLHF.

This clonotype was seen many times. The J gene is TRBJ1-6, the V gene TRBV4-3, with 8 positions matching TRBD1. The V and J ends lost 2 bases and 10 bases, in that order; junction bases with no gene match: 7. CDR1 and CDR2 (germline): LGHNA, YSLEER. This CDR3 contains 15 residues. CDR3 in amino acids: CASSQPGQGDSPLHF. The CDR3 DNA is TGCGCCAGCAGCCAACCTGGACAGGGAGACTCACCCCTCCACTTT.